Sequencing of this T cell receptor (beta chain) was carried out in a study of shared clonotypes between healthy human individuals. Measured with immunoSEQ multiplex PCR; TCRdb has only the in-frame clones, and not every one. The table records around 2.3 million clones, around 95% of them present only once. In germline, CDR1 is KGHSH, CDR2 LQKENI. The CDR3 contains 16 residues. V gave up 3 bases and J gave up 5 bases; unmatched junction bases: 10. Sequencing input: naive CD4+ T cells sorted from blood. Noted subset: CD45RA+ positively selected. This TCR derives from a man younger than 30 in good health. This chain joins TRBV18 and TRBJ1-1, with TRBD1 matching 9 bases. The CDR3 reads CASSPRMGQGGTEAFF. Written as DNA, the CDR3 is TGTGCCAGCTCACCCCGAATGGGACAGGGAGGGACTGAAGCTTTCTTT.